This record covers a single T cell receptor (beta chain). This sample was included in a study of blood T cell repertoires in COVID-19. Across the whole study: The United States, Italy and Spain were the sources of the acute and convalescent COVID-19 samples. T cells, B-cell-depleted T cells, or PBMCs supplied cDNA or gDNA.

Authors' data handling: The authors estimated nucleated cell counts from reference gene primer amplification. Libraries were prepared by immunoSEQ multiplex PCR; TCRdb keeps only in-frame clonotypes and omits some of them. V and J calls and clone size come straight from that table; D and trimming were deduced from the DNA. The table has about 120,000 clones, 85% seen once. With 4 bases clipped from V and 8 bases from J, the junction kept 20 bases outside the gene matches. Germline assignment: CDR1 LGHDT and CDR2 YNNKEL (reference sequence). This CDR3 contains 18 residues. The specimen sequenced was peripheral blood. This TCR came from a man older than 75 with acute or convalescent COVID-19. V is TRBV3-1 (or the pseudogene TRBV3-2) and J is TRBJ2-1; 7 nucleotides line up with TRBD1. DNA for the CDR3: TGTGCCAGCAGCCCACACGGTCAACGAGACAGGGCGGGCGATGAGCAGTTCTTC. Translating gives CASSPHGQRDRAGDEQFF.